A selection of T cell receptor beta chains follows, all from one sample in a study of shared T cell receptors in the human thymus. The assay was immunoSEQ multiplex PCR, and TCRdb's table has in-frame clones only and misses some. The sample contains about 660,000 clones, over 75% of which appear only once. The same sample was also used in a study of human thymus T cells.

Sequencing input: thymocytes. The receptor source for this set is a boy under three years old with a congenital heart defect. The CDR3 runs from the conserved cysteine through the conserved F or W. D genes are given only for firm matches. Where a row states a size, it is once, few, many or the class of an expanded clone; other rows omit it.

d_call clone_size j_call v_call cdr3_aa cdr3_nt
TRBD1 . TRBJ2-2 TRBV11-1 CASSLVGQGATGELFF TGTGCCAGCAGCTTAGTCGGACAGGGGGCTACCGGGGAGCTGTTTTTT
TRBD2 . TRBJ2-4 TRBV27 CASKAGGYSLQYF TGTGCCAGCAAAGCGGGGGGCTACTCGCTTCAGTACTTC
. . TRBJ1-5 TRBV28 CASSLTGSGRYSNQPQHF TGTGCCAGCAGTTTAACAGGTTCAGGGCGTTATAGCAATCAGCCCCAGCATTTT
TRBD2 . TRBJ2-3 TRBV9 CASSGEERGTATDTQYF TGTGCCAGCAGCGGAGAGGAGCGGGGAACGGCCACAGATACGCAGTATTTT
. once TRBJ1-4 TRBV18 CASSPGPSNDHEKLFF TGTGCCAGCTCACCGGGCCCGTCGAATGATCATGAAAAACTGTTTTTT
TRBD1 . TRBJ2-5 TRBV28 CASSPSAGTGRKETQYF TGTGCCAGCAGTCCATCCGCCGGGACAGGGAGGAAAGAGACCCAGTACTTC
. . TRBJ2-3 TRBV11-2 CASSIRTHTDTQYF TGTGCCAGCAGCATTAGGACACACACAGATACGCAGTATTTT
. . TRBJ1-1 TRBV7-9 CASSSLNRVNTEAFF TGTGCCAGCAGCTCCCTTAACAGGGTGAACACTGAAGCTTTCTTT
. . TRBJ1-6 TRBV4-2 CASSQRSRGEDSPLHF TGTGCCAGCAGCCAGAGGTCAAGGGGCGAGGATTCACCCCTCCACTTT
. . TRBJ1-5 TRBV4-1 CASSQGVQSDRNQPQHF TGCGCCAGCAGCCAAGGGGTTCAAAGCGACCGCAATCAGCCCCAGCATTTT
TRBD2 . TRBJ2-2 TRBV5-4 CASRFGTSGGGTGELFF TGTGCCAGCAGATTCGGGACTAGCGGGGGGGGCACCGGGGAGCTGTTTTTT
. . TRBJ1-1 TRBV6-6 CASSYQNTEAFF TGTGCCAGCAGTTACCAGAACACTGAAGCTTTCTTT
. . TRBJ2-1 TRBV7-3 CASSSTGAGGWNEQFF TGTGCCAGCAGCTCCACGGGGGCAGGGGGATGGAATGAGCAGTTCTTC
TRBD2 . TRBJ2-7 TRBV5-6 CASSPGGASYEQYF TGTGCCAGCAGCCCCGGGGGGGCTAGCTACGAGCAGTACTTC
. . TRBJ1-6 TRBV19 CASSISLASNSPLHF TGTGCCAGTAGTATCTCACTAGCCTCTAATTCACCCCTCCACTTT
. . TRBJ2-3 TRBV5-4 CASSLALATDTQYF TGTGCCAGCAGCTTGGCCCTAGCCACAGATACGCAGTATTTT
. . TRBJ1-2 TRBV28 CASSTHPFGYGYTF TGTGCCAGCAGTACTCACCCTTTTGGCTATGGCTACACCTTC
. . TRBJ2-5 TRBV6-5 CASSFGTGTAKETQYF TGTGCCAGCAGTTTCGGCACAGGGACGGCCAAAGAGACCCAGTACTTC
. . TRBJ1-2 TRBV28 CASSLGGSATF TGTGCCAGCAGTTTGGGGGGGAGCGCGACCTTC
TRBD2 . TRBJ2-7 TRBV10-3 CAISESLGAGGQYEQYF TGTGCCATCAGTGAGTCTTTGGGCGCGGGAGGGCAGTACGAGCAGTACTTC
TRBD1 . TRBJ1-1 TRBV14 CVSSLRRQGQNTEAFF TGTGTCAGCAGCTTACGTCGACAGGGACAGAACACTGAAGCTTTCTTT
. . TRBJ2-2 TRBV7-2 CASSLADQTVTGELFF TGTGCCAGCAGCTTAGCTGACCAGACAGTCACCGGGGAGCTGTTTTTT
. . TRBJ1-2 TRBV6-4 CASSDGQSDYGYTF TGTGCCAGCAGTGACGGACAGTCGGACTATGGCTACACCTTC
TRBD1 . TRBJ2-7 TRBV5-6 CASSPYSRDRLYEQYF TGTGCCAGCAGCCCTTACTCCCGGGACAGACTCTACGAGCAGTACTTC
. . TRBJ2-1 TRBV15 CATSRGPGDEQFF TGTGCCACCAGCAGAGGGCCGGGAGATGAGCAGTTCTTC
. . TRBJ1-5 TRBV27 CASSLRGGYQPQHF TGTGCCAGCAGTTTACGGGGGGGATATCAGCCCCAGCATTTT
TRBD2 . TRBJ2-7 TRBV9 CASSVGPGGPYEQYF TGTGCCAGCAGCGTAGGCCCGGGAGGGCCTTACGAGCAGTACTTC
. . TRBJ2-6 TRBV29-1 CSVEIVGQTGANVLTF TGCAGCGTTGAAATAGTGGGCCAGACTGGGGCCAACGTCCTGACTTTC
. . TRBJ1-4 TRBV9 CASSVGWALATNEKLFF TGTGCCAGCAGCGTAGGGTGGGCTCTTGCAACTAATGAAAAACTGTTTTTT